What follows are 7 T cell receptor beta chains derived from one specimen sequenced in a study of OX40 agonist ivuxolimab in advanced cancers. The library was made by the immunoSEQ multiplex PCR assay. Drawn from immuneACCESS, this table holds only the in-frame rearrangements with V and J called that TCRdb kept. Clones are partly lost; checked studies trace under half to an unresolved V gene and leave the rest unexplained. The sample profile shows roughly 26,000 clones; 80% to 90% of them were found once. The leading ten clones occupy 15% to 20% of the sample. The specimen comprised CD4+ or CD8+ T cells sorted from blood, sampled in a trial of the OX40 agonist ivuxolimab. Receptors originate from an adult with an advanced solid tumor such as melanoma, head and neck, liver or kidney cancer.

CDR3: CATSSPQDAPDSNQPQHF. The CDR3 DNA follows: TGTGCCACCAGCAGCCCACAGGACGCACCCGATAGCAATCAGCCCCAGCATTTT. The chain links TRBV15 to TRBJ1-5; perhaps TRBD1 as D (5 bases). The CDR3 runs to 18 residues. Between the trimmed V and J ends, which lost 3 bases and 0 bases, there was a span of 18 bases. The germline gives CDR1 LNHNV, CDR2 YYDKDF (reference sequence).

The CDR3 DNA sequence: TGTGCCAGCAGTGGGGCCAGCGGGGATATCACAGATACGCAGTATTTT. Its protein product is CASSGASGDITDTQYF. This sequence joins TRBV2 and TRBJ2-3; TRBD2 matches 7 bases. J gave up 2 bases and V 4 bases, and 9 bases lay outside the gene matches. Germline loops: CDR1 SNHLY, CDR2 FYNNEI. This CDR3 has 16 amino acids.

The chain joins TRBV5-6 to TRBJ2-1, with TRBD1 as a possible D gene (6 bases). Trimming took 2 bases from V and 0 from J, leaving 18 bases between them. The germline gives CDR1 SGHDT, CDR2 YYEEEE. The CDR3 length is 18 residues. The CDR3 nucleotides are TGTGCCAGCAGCTTCGATGGCCCCGGACAGACCTCCTACAATGAGCAGTTCTTC. Translating gives CASSFDGPGQTSYNEQFF. The full variable domain, in which reference TRBV5-6 and TRBJ2-1 provide the parts outside the CDR3, is DAGVTQSPTHLIKTRGQQVTLRCSPKSGHDTVSWYQQALGQGPQFIFQYYEEEERQRGNFPDRFSGHQFPNYSSELNVNALLLGDSALYLCASSFDGPGQTSYNEQFFGPGTRLTVL.

The chain employs TRBV27 and TRBJ2-6; D remains ambiguous. The CDR3 is 18 residues long. The germline CDR1 and CDR2 sequences are MNHEY and SMNVEV (reference sequence). With 3 bases removed from V and 2 bases from J, the gap between germline ends came to 17 bases. The CDR3 nucleotides read TGTGCCAGCAGTTTGCCTGTAGATGAAAAAACTGGGGCCAACGTCCTGACTTTC. As protein: CASSLPVDEKTGANVLTF.

The rearrangement uses TRBV19 and TRBJ2-4; 15 bases are shared with TRBD2. With 1 base clipped from V and 6 bases from J, the junction kept 7 bases outside the gene matches. Per germline, CDR1 LNHDA and CDR2 SQIVND (reference sequence). The CDR3 runs to 18 residues. The CDR3 DNA sequence: TGTGCCAGTAGTATAGCCGGACTAGCGGGGGGGTCTGGAAACATTCAGTACTTC. Translated, it gives CASSIAGLAGGSGNIQYF.

The chain uses TRBV11-2 and TRBJ1-1; TRBD1 aligns across 7 bases. The CDR3 is made up of 14 amino acids. Trimming took 5 bases from V and 3 from J; bases not matched to a gene: 6. Per the germline V gene, CDR1 is SGHAT and CDR2 is FQNNGV. CDR3 DNA sequence: TGTGCCAGCAGCCCGTTAACAGGGGACACTGAAGCTTTCTTT. It yields the protein CASSPLTGDTEAFF.

The chain recombines TRBV11-2 with TRBJ2-2; no firm D call. Trimming pared 2 bases from V and 13 bases from J, leaving 8 bases between. CDR3 length: 11 residues. Germline V gene data show CDR1 as SGHAT and CDR2 as FQNNGV. The CDR3 DNA is TGTGCCAGCAGCTTACATCATGGGCTGTTTTTT. Translating gives CASSLHHGLFF.